This T cell receptor (beta chain) was sequenced during a study of blood T cell repertoires in COVID-19. The overall study: Sample material is recorded as cDNA or gDNA derived from T cells, B-cell-depleted T cells, or PBMCs.

V was cut by 2 bases and J by 1 base, with 4 bases left in between. The CDR3 has 12 residues. CDR1 is GTSNPN, CDR2 SVGIG, per germline (reference sequence). Here immunoSEQ multiplex PCR was the method, and the copy in TCRdb shows in-frame clones only, minus some. Found here are under 250,000 clones, approximately 83% of them singletons; the top ten hold about 1.3%. This study enrolled people aged about 18 to 100 from about 24 US geographic areas. The receptor's source is a woman aged 40 to 49 with acute COVID-19. The chain couples TRBV30 to TRBJ2-3; D not resolved. Sequencing used PBMCs or T cells enriched from blood (not recorded which). The CDR3 sequence: CAWSTGTDTQYF. CDR3 in DNA: TGTGCCTGGAGTACTGGCACAGATACGCAGTATTTT.